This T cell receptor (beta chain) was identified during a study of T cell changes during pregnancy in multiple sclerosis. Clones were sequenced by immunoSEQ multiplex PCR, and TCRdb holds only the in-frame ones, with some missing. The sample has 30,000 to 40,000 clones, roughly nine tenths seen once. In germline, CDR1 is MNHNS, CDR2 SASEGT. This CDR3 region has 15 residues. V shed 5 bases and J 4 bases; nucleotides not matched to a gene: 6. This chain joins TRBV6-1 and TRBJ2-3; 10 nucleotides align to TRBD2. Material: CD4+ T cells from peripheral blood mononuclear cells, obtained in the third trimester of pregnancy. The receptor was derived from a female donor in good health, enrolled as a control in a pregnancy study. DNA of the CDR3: TGTGCCAGCAGTAAACTGAGCGGGGGGGCAGATACGCAGTATTTT. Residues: CASSKLSGGADTQYF.